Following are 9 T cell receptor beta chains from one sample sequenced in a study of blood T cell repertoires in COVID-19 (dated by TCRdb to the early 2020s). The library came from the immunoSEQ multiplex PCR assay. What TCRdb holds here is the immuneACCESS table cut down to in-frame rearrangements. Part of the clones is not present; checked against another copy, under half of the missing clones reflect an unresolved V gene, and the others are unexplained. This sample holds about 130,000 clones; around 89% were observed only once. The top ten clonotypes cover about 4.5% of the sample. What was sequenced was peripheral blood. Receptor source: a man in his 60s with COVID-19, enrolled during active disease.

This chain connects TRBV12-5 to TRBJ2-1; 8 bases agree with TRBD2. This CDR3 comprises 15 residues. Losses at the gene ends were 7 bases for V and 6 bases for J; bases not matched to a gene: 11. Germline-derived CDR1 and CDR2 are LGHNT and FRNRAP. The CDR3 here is CASDPSGGMSNEQFF. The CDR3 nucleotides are TGTGCTAGTGACCCATCGGGGGGGATGTCCAATGAGCAGTTCTTC.

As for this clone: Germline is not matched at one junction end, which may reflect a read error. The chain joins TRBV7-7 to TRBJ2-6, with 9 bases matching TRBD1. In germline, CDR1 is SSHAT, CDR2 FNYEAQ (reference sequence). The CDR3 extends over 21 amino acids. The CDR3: CASSFPPRGTGNRSGANVLTF. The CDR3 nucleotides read TGTGCTAGCAGCTTTCCACCACGAGGGACAGGGAACCGCTCTGGGGCCAACGTCCTGACTTTC.

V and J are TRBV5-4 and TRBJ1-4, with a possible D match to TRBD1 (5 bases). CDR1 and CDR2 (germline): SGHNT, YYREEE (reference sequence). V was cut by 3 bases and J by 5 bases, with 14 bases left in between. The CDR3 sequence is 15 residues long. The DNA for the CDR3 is TGTGCCAGCAGCTCAAGCACAGGCTCGAATGAAAAACTGTTTTTT. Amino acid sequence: CASSSSTGSNEKLFF.

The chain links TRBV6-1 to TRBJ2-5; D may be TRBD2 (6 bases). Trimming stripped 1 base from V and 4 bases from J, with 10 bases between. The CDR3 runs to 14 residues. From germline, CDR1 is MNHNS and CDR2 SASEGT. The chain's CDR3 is CASSEVGGGETQYF. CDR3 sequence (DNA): TGTGCCAGCAGTGAAGTCGGGGGAGGAGAGACCCAGTACTTC.

CDR3 nucleotides: TGTGCCAGCAGCTTATCCGCCGGCGGGGAAAAACTGTTTTTT. Translating it yields CASSLSAGGEKLFF. The chain combines TRBV7-2 with TRBJ1-4; D remains ambiguous. This CDR3 is built from 14 residues. The V end was cut by 2 bases, the J end by 8 bases, with 12 bases between. CDR1 is SGHTA and CDR2 is FQGNSA in the germline V gene.

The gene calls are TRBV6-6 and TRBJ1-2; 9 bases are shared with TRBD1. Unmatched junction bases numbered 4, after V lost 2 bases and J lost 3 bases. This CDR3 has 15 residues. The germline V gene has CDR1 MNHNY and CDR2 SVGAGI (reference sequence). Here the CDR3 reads CASSYSRTGDYGYTF. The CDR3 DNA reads TGTGCCAGCAGTTACAGTAGGACAGGGGACTATGGCTACACCTTC.

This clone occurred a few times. The CDR3 bases are TGTGCCAGCAGCTCCTTAGGGGGAGCTAACTATGGCTACACCTTC. The encoded protein is CASSSLGGANYGYTF. This chain joins TRBV7-9 and TRBJ1-2; TRBD1 is a possible D gene (6 bases). This CDR3 contains 15 residues. V was pared by 4 bases and J by 0 bases, with 12 bases between. From germline, CDR1 is SEHNR and CDR2 FQNEAQ (reference sequence). Combining the CDR3 with reference TRBV7-9 and TRBJ1-2 gives the whole variable domain DTGVSQNPRHKITKRGQNVTFRCDPISEHNRLYWYRQTLGQGPEFLTYFQNEAQLEKSRLLSDRFSAERPKGSFSTLEIQRTEQGDSAMYLCASSSLGGANYGYTFGSGTRLTVV.

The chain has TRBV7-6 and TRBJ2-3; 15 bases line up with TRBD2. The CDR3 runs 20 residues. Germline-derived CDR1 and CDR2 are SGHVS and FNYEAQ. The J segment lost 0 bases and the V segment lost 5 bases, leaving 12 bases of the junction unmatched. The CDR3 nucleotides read TGTGCCAGCAGCCGAACGGGACTAGCGGGGGGAACCTCTAGCACAGATACGCAGTATTTT. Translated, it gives CASSRTGLAGGTSSTDTQYF.

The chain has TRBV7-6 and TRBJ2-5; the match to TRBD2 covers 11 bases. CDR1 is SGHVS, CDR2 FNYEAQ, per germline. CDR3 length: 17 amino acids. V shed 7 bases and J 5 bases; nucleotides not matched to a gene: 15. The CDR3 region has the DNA TGTGCCAGCACCCCCGGGGGTACTAGCGGGGGTGGGGAGACCCAGTACTTC. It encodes CASTPGGTSGGGETQYF.